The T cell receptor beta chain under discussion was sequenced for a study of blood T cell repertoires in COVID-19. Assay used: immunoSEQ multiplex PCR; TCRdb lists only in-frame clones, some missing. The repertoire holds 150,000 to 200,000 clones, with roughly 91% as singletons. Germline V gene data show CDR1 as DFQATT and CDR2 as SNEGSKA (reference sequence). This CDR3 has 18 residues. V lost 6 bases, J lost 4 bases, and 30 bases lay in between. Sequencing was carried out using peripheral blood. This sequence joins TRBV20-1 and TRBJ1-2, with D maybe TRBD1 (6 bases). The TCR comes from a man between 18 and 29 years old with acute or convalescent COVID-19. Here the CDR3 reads CSASRGVKQGQATYGYTF. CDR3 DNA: TGCAGTGCCAGTAGAGGCGTCAAACAGGGCCAAGCCACCTATGGCTACACCTTC.